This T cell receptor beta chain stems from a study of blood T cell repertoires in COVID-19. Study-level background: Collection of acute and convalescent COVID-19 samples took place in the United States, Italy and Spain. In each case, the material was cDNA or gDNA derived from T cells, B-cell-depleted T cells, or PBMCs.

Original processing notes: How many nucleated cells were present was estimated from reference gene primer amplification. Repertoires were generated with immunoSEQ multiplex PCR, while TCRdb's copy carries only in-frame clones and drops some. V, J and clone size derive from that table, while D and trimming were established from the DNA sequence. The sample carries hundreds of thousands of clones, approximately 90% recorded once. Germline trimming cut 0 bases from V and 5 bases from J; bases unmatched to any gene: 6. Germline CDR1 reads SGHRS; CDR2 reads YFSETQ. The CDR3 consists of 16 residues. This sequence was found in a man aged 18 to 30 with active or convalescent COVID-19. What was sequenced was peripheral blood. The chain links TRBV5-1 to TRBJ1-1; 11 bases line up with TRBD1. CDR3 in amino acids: CASSLDPGQGGTEAFF. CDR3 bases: TGCGCCAGCAGCTTGGACCCGGGACAGGGGGGGACTGAAGCTTTCTTT.